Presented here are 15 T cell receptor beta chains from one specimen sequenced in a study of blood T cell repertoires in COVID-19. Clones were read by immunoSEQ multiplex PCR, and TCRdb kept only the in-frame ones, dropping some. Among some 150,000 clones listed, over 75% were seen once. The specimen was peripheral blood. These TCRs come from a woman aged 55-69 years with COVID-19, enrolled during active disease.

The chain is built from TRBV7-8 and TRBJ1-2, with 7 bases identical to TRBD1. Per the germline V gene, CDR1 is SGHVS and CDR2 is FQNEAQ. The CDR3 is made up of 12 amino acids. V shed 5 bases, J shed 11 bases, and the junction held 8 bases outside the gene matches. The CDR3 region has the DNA TGTGCCAGCAGCCAGGGGGGACAGCGGTACACCTTC. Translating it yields CASSQGGQRYTF.

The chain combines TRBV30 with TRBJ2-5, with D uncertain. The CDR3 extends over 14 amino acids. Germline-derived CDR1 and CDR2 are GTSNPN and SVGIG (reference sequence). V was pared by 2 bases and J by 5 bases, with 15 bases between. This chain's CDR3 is CAWSFAIFEETQYF. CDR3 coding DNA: TGTGCCTGGAGTTTTGCAATCTTCGAGGAGACCCAGTACTTC.

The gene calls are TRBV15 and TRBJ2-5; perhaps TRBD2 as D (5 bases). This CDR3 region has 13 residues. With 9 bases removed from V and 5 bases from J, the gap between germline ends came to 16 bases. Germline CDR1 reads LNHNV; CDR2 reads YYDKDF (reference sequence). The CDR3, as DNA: TGTGCCACAGCGGAGGAAAGAGGGGAGACCCAGTACTTC. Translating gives CATAEERGETQYF.

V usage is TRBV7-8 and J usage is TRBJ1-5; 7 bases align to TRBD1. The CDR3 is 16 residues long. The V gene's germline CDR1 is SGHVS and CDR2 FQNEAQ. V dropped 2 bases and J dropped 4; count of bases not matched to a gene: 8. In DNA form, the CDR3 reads TGTGCCAGCAGCTTACCCCCGGCAGGGGGAAATCAGCCCCAGCATTTT. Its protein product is CASSLPPAGGNQPQHF. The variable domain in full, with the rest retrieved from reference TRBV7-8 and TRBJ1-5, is GAGVSQSPRYKVAKRGQDVALRCDPISGHVSLFWYQQALGQGPEFLTYFQNEAQLDKSGLPSDRFFAERPEGSVSTLKIQRTQQEDSAVYLCASSLPPAGGNQPQHFGDGTRLSIL.

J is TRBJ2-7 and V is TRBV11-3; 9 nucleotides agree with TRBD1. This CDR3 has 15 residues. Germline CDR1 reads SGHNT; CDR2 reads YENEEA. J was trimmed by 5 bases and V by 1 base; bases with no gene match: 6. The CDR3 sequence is CASSLGTGGYDEQYF. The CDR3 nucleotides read TGTGCCAGCAGCTTAGGTACAGGGGGCTACGACGAGCAGTACTTC.

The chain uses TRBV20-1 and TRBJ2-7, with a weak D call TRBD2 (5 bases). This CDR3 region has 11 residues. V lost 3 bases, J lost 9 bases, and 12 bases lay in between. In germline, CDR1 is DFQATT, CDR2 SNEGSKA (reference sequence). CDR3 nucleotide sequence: TGCAGTGCTAGCGGCTTCGGAGGGCAGTACTTC. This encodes CSASGFGGQYF.

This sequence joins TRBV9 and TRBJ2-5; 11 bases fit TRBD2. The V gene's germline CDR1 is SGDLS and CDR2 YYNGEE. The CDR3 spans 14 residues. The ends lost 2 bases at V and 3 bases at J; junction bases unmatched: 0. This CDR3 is CASSVTSGEETQYF. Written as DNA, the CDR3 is TGTGCCAGCAGCGTGACTAGCGGGGAAGAGACCCAGTACTTC. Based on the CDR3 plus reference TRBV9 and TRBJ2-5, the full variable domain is DSGVTQTPKHLITATGQRVTLRCSPRSGDLSVYWYQQSLDQGLQFLIQYYNGEERAKGNILERFSAQQFPDLHSELNLSSLELGDSALYFCASSVTSGEETQYFGPGTRLLVL.

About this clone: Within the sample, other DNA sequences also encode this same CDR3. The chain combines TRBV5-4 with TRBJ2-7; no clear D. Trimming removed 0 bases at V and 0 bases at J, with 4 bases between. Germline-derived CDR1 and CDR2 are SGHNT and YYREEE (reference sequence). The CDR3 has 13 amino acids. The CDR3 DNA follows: TGTGCCAGCAGCTTGGCCGGCTCCTACGAGCAGTACTTC. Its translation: CASSLAGSYEQYF.

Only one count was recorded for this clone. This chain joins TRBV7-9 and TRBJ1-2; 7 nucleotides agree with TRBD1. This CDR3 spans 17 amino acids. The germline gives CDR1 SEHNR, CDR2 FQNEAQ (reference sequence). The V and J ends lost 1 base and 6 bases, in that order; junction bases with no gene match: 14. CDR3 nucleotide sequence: TGTGCCAGCAGCTTAGTAACCAGGGGGAAGTCTTTGAATGGCTACACCTTC. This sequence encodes CASSLVTRGKSLNGYTF.

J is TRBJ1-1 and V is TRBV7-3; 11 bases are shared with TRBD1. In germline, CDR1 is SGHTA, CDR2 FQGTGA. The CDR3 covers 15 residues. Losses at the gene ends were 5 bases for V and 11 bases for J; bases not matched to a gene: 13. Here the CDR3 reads CASSPQPGQGVGAFF. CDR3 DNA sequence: TGTGCCAGCAGCCCTCAACCGGGACAGGGGGTCGGGGCTTTCTTT. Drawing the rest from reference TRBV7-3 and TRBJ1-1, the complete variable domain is GAGVSQTPSNKVTEKGKYVELRCDPISGHTALYWYRQSLGQGPEFLIYFQGTGAADDSGLPNDRFFAVRPEGSVSTLKIQRTERGDSAVYLCASSPQPGQGVGAFFGQGTRLTVV.

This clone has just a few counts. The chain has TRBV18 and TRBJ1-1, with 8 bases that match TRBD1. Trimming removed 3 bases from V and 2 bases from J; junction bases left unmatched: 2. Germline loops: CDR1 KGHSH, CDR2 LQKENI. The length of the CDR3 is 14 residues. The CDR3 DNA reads TGTGCCAGCTCACCGGACAGGGCTAACACTGAAGCTTTCTTT. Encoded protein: CASSPDRANTEAFF.

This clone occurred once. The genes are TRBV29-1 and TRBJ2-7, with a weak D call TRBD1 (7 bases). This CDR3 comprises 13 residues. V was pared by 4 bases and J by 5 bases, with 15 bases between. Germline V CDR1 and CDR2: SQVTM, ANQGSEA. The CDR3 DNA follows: TGCAGCGTTGTAGTAGCCAGGGGGGACGAGCAGTACTTC. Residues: CSVVVARGDEQYF.

CDR3 bases: TGTGCCAGCAGCGTAGACAGGGGGACTGAAGCTTTCTTT. It specifies CASSVDRGTEAFF. The J gene is TRBJ1-1, the V gene TRBV9, with 8 nucleotides matching TRBD1. V dropped 0 bases and J dropped 5; count of bases not matched to a gene: 0. CDR1 SGDLS and CDR2 YYNGEE come from the germline V gene. The CDR3 runs 13 residues.

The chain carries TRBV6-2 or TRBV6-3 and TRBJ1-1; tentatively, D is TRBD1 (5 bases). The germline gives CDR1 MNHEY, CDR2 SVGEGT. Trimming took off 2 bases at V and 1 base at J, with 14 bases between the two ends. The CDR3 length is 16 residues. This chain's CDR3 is CASSYRWGDPNTEAFF. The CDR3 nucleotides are TGTGCCAGCAGTTACCGTTGGGGCGATCCGAACACTGAAGCTTTCTTT.

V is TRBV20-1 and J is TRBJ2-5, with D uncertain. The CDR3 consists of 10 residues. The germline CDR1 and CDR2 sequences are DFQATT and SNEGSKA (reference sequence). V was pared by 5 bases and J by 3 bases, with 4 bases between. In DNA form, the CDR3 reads TGCAGTGCTTCAGAAGAGACCCAGTACTTC. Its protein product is CSASEETQYF.